This T cell receptor (beta chain) was obtained from a study of cytomegalovirus exposure and HLA in healthy donors. Study-wide points: Further analysis was carried out later, and it showed several of the most significant clusters appearing linked to common viral pathogens.

The CDR3 loop spans 13 amino acids. V shed 4 bases and J shed 6 bases, with 8 bases lying between them. The germline V gene has CDR1 SGHNT and CDR2 YYREEE (reference sequence). With 60 Vbeta and 13 Jbeta primers, the PCR was carried out. Profiling relied on immunoSEQ multiplex PCR, and the TCRdb table lists in-frame clones only, not all of them. The table records 130,000 to 150,000 clones, approximately 80% of them present only once. About this clone itself: Its target is not known.

Sequenced sample: PBMCs. V and J are TRBV5-4 and TRBJ1-6; the D gene is possibly TRBD1 (5 bases). The TCR sequence derives from a male donor in good health and CMV-seronegative. CDR3 residues: CASSLTVNSPLHF. Here the CDR3 DNA reads TGTGCCAGCAGCCTGACAGTTAATTCACCCCTCCACTTT.